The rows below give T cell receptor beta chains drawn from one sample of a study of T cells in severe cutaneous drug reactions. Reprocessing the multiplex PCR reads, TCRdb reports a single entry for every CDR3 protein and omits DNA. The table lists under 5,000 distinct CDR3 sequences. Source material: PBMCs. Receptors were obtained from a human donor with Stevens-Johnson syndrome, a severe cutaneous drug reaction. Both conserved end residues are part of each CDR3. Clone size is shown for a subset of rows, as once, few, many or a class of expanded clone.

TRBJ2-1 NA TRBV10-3 CAISPGLLTSNEQFF
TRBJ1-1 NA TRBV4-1 CASSQEGPMNTEAFF
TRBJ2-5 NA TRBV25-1 CASSELFRGDSQETQYF
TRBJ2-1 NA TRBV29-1 CSVVSAGDYNEQFF
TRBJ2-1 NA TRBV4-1 CASSHSGAGETEQFF
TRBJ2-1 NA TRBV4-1 CASSQDKKASGSNEQFF
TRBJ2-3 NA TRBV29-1 CSVEPRGRGSTDTQYF
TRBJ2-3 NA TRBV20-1 CSAPTGTDTQYF
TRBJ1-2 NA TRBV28 CASRWDRSYGYTF
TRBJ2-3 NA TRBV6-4 CASRAARLAGRTDTQYF
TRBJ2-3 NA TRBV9 CASSVAGGASTDTQYF
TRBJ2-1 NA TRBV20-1 CSALRGPQSDEQFF
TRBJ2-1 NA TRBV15 CATSRVGGGSYNEQFF
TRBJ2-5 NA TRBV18 CASSPAGTRLQETQYF
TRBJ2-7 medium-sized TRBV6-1 CASSKGGYEQYF
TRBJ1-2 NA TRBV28 CASSLSQGGGYTF
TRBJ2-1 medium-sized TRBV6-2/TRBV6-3 CASSLSGSFYNEQFF
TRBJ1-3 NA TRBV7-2 CASSLRDSSGNTIYF
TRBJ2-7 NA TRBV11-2 CASSLKKTNYEQYF
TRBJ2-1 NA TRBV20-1 CSAKLAGVRYNEQFF
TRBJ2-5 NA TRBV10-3 CAISEGQGYQETQYF
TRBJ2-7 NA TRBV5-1 CASSLAGTGHSYEQYF
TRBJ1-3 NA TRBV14 CASSQRSQYLSGNTIYF
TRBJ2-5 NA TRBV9 CASSHHLAGGNQETQYF
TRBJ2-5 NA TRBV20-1 CSARLKWGGQETQYF
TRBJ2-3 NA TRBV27 CASTAGDTQYF
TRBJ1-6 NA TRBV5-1 CASNPGPTNSPLHF
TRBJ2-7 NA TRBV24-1 CATSPGGYEQYF
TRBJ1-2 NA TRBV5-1 CASSSGTGFLEDGYTF
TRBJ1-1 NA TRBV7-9 CASSGGGPANTEAFF
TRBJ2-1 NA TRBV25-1 CASSEGAGSYNEQFF
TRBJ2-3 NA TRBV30 CAWSVPGATDTQYF
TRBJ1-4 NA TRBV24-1 CAAHRGSEKLFF
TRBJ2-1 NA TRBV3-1 CATQGAYGDEQFF
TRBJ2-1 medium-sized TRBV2 CASSGGLAGINEQFF
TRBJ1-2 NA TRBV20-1 CSARARDRGYGYTF
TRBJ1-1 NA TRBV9 CASSPPGGHTEAFF
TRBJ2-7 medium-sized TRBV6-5 CASSYSKIPYEQYF
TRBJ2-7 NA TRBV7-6 CASRPGLAANEQYF
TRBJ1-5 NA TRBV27 CATMKTGAALNQPQHF
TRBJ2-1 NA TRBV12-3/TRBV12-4 CASSGSGTSINEQFF
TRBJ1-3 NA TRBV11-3 CASSLRITGNTIYF
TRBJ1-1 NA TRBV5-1 CASSFQGGAEGLNTEAFF
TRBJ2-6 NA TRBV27 CASSLLGLAGTSGANVLTF
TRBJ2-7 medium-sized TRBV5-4 CASSAGTEAYEQYF
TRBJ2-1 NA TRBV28 CASSLSGRKAYNEQFF
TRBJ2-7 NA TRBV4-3 CASSQNRASYEQYF
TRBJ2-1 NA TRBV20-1 CSAATSGSYNEQFF
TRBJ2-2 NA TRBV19 CATGQGTNTGELFF